The rows below give T cell receptor beta chains drawn from one sample of a study of blood T cell repertoires in COVID-19. Only in-frame clones appear in the TCRdb table, and some are missing; sequencing was by immunoSEQ multiplex PCR. The table has more than 250,000 clones, around 80% seen once. Sequencing input: PBMCs or T cells enriched from blood (not recorded which). The receptors were gathered from a man between 35 and 55 years old who had been exposed to COVID-19. Each CDR3 is given with its conserved first and last residue. D genes are given only for firm matches. Clone sizes are given selectively: once, few, many, or a class where the clone is expanded.

CDR3 DNA	CDR3 protein	J gene	D gene	clone size	V gene
TGTGCCACCCTATCGTCGGAAGGGGGATCACCCCTCCACTTT	CATLSSEGGSPLHF	TRBJ1-6	NA	few	TRBV19
TGTGCCAGCAGCCAAGGTGCAGGAGGGAATAGGGGGGAGCTGTTTTTT	CASSQGAGGNRGELFF	TRBJ2-2	NA	NA	TRBV4-2
TGCAGTGCTAGTTCGGCGGGCGGCAATCAGCCCCAGCATTTT	CSASSAGGNQPQHF	TRBJ1-5	NA	NA	TRBV20-1
TGTGCCAGCAGCCGGACTGGCGGTATACAAGAGACCCAGTACTTC	CASSRTGGIQETQYF	TRBJ2-5	NA	NA	TRBV7-2
TGTGCCAGCAGCGACCCCCTAGCTACTAATGAGCAGTTCTTC	CASSDPLATNEQFF	TRBJ2-1	NA	NA	TRBV25-1
TGCGCCAGCAGCCAATCCGCGGGAATGGGGAATGAGCAGTTCTTC	CASSQSAGMGNEQFF	TRBJ2-1	NA	few	TRBV4-1
TGTGCCATCAGTGAGAGCGGGAGGGTCTACGAGCAGTACTTC	CAISESGRVYEQYF	TRBJ2-7	TRBD2	NA	TRBV10-3
TGTGCTAGTGCCCCCCCAATCAACAACCAGGTGGGCTACACCTTC	CASAPPINNQVGYTF	TRBJ1-2	NA	NA	TRBV12-5
TGTGCCAGCAGTTCCGGTAATGAAAAACTGTTTTTT	CASSSGNEKLFF	TRBJ1-4	NA	NA	TRBV6-5
TGTGCCAGCAGCCTTAAGGGGGGGTACGAGCAGTACTTC	CASSLKGGYEQYF	TRBJ2-7	NA	NA	TRBV7-9
TGTGCCAGCAGTTTATCATATTCACCCCTCCACTTT	CASSLSYSPLHF	TRBJ1-6	NA	once	TRBV28
TGCAGCGTTTACGGGACAGGGTTCTCGGAGCTGTTTTTT	CSVYGTGFSELFF	TRBJ2-2	TRBD1	NA	TRBV29-1
TGTGCCAGCAGCGGCCGGGACAGGGATCGAGCTTTCTTT	CASSGRDRDRAFF	TRBJ1-1	TRBD1	NA	TRBV7-2
TGTGCCAGCAGCTTGGGGGGCCGTAACTATGGCTACACCTTC	CASSLGGRNYGYTF	TRBJ1-2	NA	once	TRBV5-6
TGCGCCAGCAGCCAAGAGAGGGAACTGGGAGTCGACGCTTTCTTT	CASSQERELGVDAFF	TRBJ1-1	NA	NA	TRBV4-1
TGTGCCACCAGTGAAGGGGGCCCTCAGTACTTC	CATSEGGPQYF	TRBJ2-5	TRBD1	NA	TRBV24-1
TGTGCCAGCAGAGGGACAGGGAGGAACACTGAAGCTTTCTTT	CASRGTGRNTEAFF	TRBJ1-1	TRBD1	few	TRBV2
TGTGCCAGCAGCTACCAGGGGCAAGAGACCCAGTACTTC	CASSYQGQETQYF	TRBJ2-5	NA	NA	TRBV7-3
TGTGCCAGCAGTTTCCGGGCGGGTACTTCCTACAATGAGCAGTTCTTC	CASSFRAGTSYNEQFF	TRBJ2-1	NA	NA	TRBV27
TGCGCCAGCAGCTCGGGACAAAACTATGGCTACACCTTC	CASSSGQNYGYTF	TRBJ1-2	NA	NA	TRBV5-1
TGTGCCAGCAGTCCCGAAGGGGGCGGCAATCAGCCCCAGCATTTT	CASSPEGGGNQPQHF	TRBJ1-5	TRBD1	NA	TRBV27
TGTGCCAGCTCAACTGGGACAAACACTGAAGCTTTCTTT	CASSTGTNTEAFF	TRBJ1-1	NA	few	TRBV18
TGTGCTAGTGGTGCCACCGCCGACTACCAGAAGACCCAGTACTTC	CASGATADYQKTQYF	TRBJ2-5	NA	NA	TRBV12-5
TGTGCCAGTAGCCAAACCGTAACAGGGGTAGTGTACAATGAGCAGTTCTTC	CASSQTVTGVVYNEQFF	TRBJ2-1	TRBD1	NA	TRBV19
TGTGCCAGCAGTTCCGGGACAGGGATATACAATGAGCAGTTCTTC	CASSSGTGIYNEQFF	TRBJ2-1	TRBD1	NA	TRBV27
TGTGCCAGCAGCCAACAGGGATTCGGGACCCAGTACTTC	CASSQQGFGTQYF	TRBJ2-5	NA	once	TRBV13
TGTGCCACCGCCAGGGGGGATAGCAATCAGCCCCAGCATTTT	CATARGDSNQPQHF	TRBJ1-5	TRBD1	NA	TRBV2
TGTGCCAGCAGCTTTAGGGGTGGTTCCTACAATGAGCAGTTCTTC	CASSFRGGSYNEQFF	TRBJ2-1	NA	NA	TRBV11-3
TGTGCCACCAGTGATTGGGGGGTTGAGCAGTACTTC	CATSDWGVEQYF	TRBJ2-7	NA	NA	TRBV24-1
TGCGCCAGCAGCCAAGATCCAGCGGGGTGGCGATACAATGAGCAGTTCTTC	CASSQDPAGWRYNEQFF	TRBJ2-1	TRBD2	NA	TRBV4-1
TGTGCCAGCAGCTTTCTGACCGGGGAGCTGTTTTTT	CASSFLTGELFF	TRBJ2-2	NA	once	TRBV7-9
TGTGCCAGCAGCTTCGGGAGTACCGGGGAGCTGTTTTTT	CASSFGSTGELFF	TRBJ2-2	NA	NA	TRBV12-3/TRBV12-4
TGTGCCAGTCGGGACAGATCGTGGGGGGAGCTGTTTTTT	CASRDRSWGELFF	TRBJ2-2	TRBD1	few	TRBV19
TGTGCCAGCTCACCACCCCGGACAGGACCCATAGCCAAAAACATTCAGTACTTC	CASSPPRTGPIAKNIQYF	TRBJ2-4	TRBD1	NA	TRBV18
TGTGCCAGCAGCGTAGGCGCAGATACGCAGTATTTT	CASSVGADTQYF	TRBJ2-3	NA	NA	TRBV9
TGTGCCAGCAGCTTTATCAGGGGGATTCCGGAGACCCAGTACTTC	CASSFIRGIPETQYF	TRBJ2-5	TRBD1	NA	TRBV7-2
TGTGCCAGCAGTGAAACCGGGTCTGACACCGGGGAGCTGTTTTTT	CASSETGSDTGELFF	TRBJ2-2	NA	many	TRBV2
TGTGCCATCAGTGAGGCTTGGGTAGCGGGGGACAATGAGCAGTTCTTC	CAISEAWVAGDNEQFF	TRBJ2-1	TRBD2	NA	TRBV10-3
TGTGCCAGCAAAGGACAGGGGTTTGACGGGGAGCTGTTTTTT	CASKGQGFDGELFF	TRBJ2-2	TRBD1	NA	TRBV6-5
TGTGCCTCTAGGACAGGGGAGGGCAATCAGCCCCAGCATTTT	CASRTGEGNQPQHF	TRBJ1-5	TRBD1	NA	TRBV6-5
TGTGCCACCAGTGCCCCCTATATGGGCAGGGAGACCCAGTACTTC	CATSAPYMGRETQYF	TRBJ2-5	NA	NA	TRBV24-1
TGTGCCAGCAGCCGTTCCAGGGTCTTGGGCTACACCTTC	CASSRSRVLGYTF	TRBJ1-2	NA	NA	TRBV11-2
TGTGCCAGCAGCCTTCGGGGAGGGGGAAACTATGGCTACACCTTC	CASSLRGGGNYGYTF	TRBJ1-2	NA	once	TRBV7-3
TGTGCCAGCCGCGGTGAGGGGGAAACGCAGTATTTT	CASRGEGETQYF	TRBJ2-3	NA	NA	TRBV9
TGTGCCACATACTCAGGGGCGAGAGCTGAAGCTTTCTTT	CATYSGARAEAFF	TRBJ1-1	NA	NA	TRBV27
TGTGCCATCTCCGGGACAGCAGATCAGCCCCAGCATTTT	CAISGTADQPQHF	TRBJ1-5	TRBD1	NA	TRBV19
TGTGCCAGCAGTGATCCGGGACAGGGAGTTCCTGGGGCCAACGTCCTGACTTTC	CASSDPGQGVPGANVLTF	TRBJ2-6	TRBD1	NA	TRBV25-1
TGCGCCAGCAGCTTGGACGGGACTAGAGATACGCAGTATTTT	CASSLDGTRDTQYF	TRBJ2-3	TRBD2	NA	TRBV5-1
TGTGCCAGCACCCAAGGACTACTCCTAGGGGAGCTGTTTTTT	CASTQGLLLGELFF	TRBJ2-2	NA	NA	TRBV6-5
TGTGCCAGCAGCTCAGGGGCCGGGGCTCAAGAGACCCAGTACTTC	CASSSGAGAQETQYF	TRBJ2-5	NA	NA	TRBV7-6
TGTGCCAGCAGTGAAGCGCTTTTAGGAGGATTCGACAATGAGCAGTTCTTC	CASSEALLGGFDNEQFF	TRBJ2-1	NA	NA	TRBV6-1
TGTGCCAGCAGCGGCGGACAGGATAATTCACCCCTCCACTTT	CASSGGQDNSPLHF	TRBJ1-6	TRBD1	NA	TRBV9